Shown below are 30 T cell receptor beta chains from a single sample sequenced in a study of cytomegalovirus exposure and HLA in healthy donors. PCR amplification relied on 60 Vbeta primers (plus 13 Jbeta primers). Some clones are missing from TCRdb's copy, which holds only in-frame ones; the method was immunoSEQ multiplex PCR. The data show 160,000 or so clones, 76% seen once. Sequencing was carried out using PBMCs. Source of these receptors: a man between 60 and 75 years old in good health and CMV-seronegative.

The V and J genes are TRBV9 and TRBJ2-7; 8 positions match TRBD1. The CDR3 covers 15 residues. Germline V gene data show CDR1 as SGDLS and CDR2 as YYNGEE. Germline trimming cut 2 bases from V and 1 base from J; bases unmatched to any gene: 5. The CDR3 DNA reads TGTGCCAGCAGCGTTGGGGACAGGACTTCCTACGAGCAGTACTTC. Its protein is CASSVGDRTSYEQYF.

This clone came up a few times. This chain uses TRBV7-2 with TRBJ2-1; D call uncertain. The CDR3 spans 13 residues. With 1 base removed from V and 5 bases from J, the gap between germline ends came to 6 bases. Looked up from germline, CDR1 is SGHTA and CDR2 is FQGNSA. The CDR3 region is CASSLDRDNEQFF. CDR3 sequence (DNA): TGTGCCAGCAGCTTAGACAGAGACAATGAGCAGTTCTTC. Together with reference TRBV7-2 and TRBJ2-1, the CDR3 gives the full variable domain: GAGVSQSPSNKVTEKGKDVELRCDPISGHTALYWYRQSLGQGLEFLIYFQGNSAPDKSGLPSDRFSAERTGGSVSTLTIQRTQQEDSAVYLCASSLDRDNEQFFGPGTRLTVL.

The genes are TRBV2 and TRBJ2-5, with D possibly matching TRBD2 (5 bases). The CDR3 is 11 amino acids. V dropped 4 bases and J dropped 11 bases, with 11 bases sitting between them. The germline V gene has CDR1 SNHLY and CDR2 FYNNEI. The DNA for the CDR3 is TGTGCCAGCAGTGTGAGGTGGGAGCAGTACTTC. This encodes CASSVRWEQYF.

The chain joins TRBV29-1 to TRBJ2-7; 7 positions agree with TRBD2. The germline V gene has CDR1 SQVTM and CDR2 ANQGSEA. Trimming took 3 bases from V and 2 from J; bases not matched to a gene: 10. The CDR3 is 15 residues long. CDR3 in DNA: TGCAGCGTTGATAAAGGCACTAGCGCCCCCTACGAGCAGTACTTC. Translating gives CSVDKGTSAPYEQYF.

The chain joins TRBV30 to TRBJ2-2, with D possibly being TRBD1 (5 bases). The germline V gene has CDR1 GTSNPN and CDR2 SVGIG (reference sequence). This CDR3 comprises 12 residues. The V end lost 4 bases, the J end lost 6 bases, and 9 bases lay between the germline ends. The CDR3 loop reads CAWIIGAGELFF. The CDR3 DNA reads as TGTGCCTGGATAATAGGGGCCGGGGAGCTGTTTTTT. The full variable domain, its missing parts supplied by reference TRBV30 and TRBJ2-2, is SQTIHQWPATLVQPVGSPLSLECTVEGTSNPNLYWYRQAAGRGLQLLFYSVGIGQISSEVPQNLSASRPQDRQFILSSKKLLLSDSGFYLCAWIIGAGELFFGEGSRLTVL.

This clone was counted a few times. In DNA, the CDR3 is TGTGCCAGCAGCTTGCTTCGGGGGAGCACAGATACGCAGTATTTT. Its protein product is CASSLLRGSTDTQYF. This chain uses TRBV5-5 with TRBJ2-3; tentatively, D is TRBD2 (6 bases). The CDR3 sequence is 15 residues long. V lost 1 base and J lost 0, with 9 bases in between. The germline V gene encodes CDR1 SGHKS and CDR2 YYEKEE (reference sequence).

The table lists this clone with a few counts. V and J are TRBV21-1 and TRBJ1-2; the DNA was not compared with TRBD1, the D call given in the table. TRBV21-1 is a known pseudogene. The CDR3 spans 16 residues. In DNA, the CDR3 is TGTGCCAGCAGCAAAGCCGCGGACAGGGCGTCCTATGGCTACACCTTC. Translating gives CASSKAADRASYGYTF.

The rearrangement links TRBV7-7 to TRBJ2-1; D is possibly TRBD1 (5 bases). The CDR3 totals 14 residues. V lost 5 bases and J 3 bases, leaving 11 bases between the germline ends. CDR1 and CDR2 (germline): SSHAT, FNYEAQ (reference sequence). In DNA form, the CDR3 reads TGTGCCAGCAGCCTCTTTGACAGCTACAATGAGCAGTTCTTC. Translated, it gives CASSLFDSYNEQFF. The full variable domain, its missing parts supplied by reference TRBV7-7 and TRBJ2-1, is GAGVSQSPRYKVTKRGQDVTLRCDPISSHATLYWYQQALGQGPEFLTYFNYEAQPDKSGLPSDRFSAERPEGSISTLTIQRTEQRDSAMYRCASSLFDSYNEQFFGPGTRLTVL.

This sequence joins TRBV6-5 and TRBJ2-5; 9 nucleotides align to TRBD2. V lost 6 bases and J lost 1; bases outside the gene matches: 6. Germline V gene sequence: CDR1 MNHEY, CDR2 SVGAGI. The CDR3 runs 15 residues. The CDR3 is CASRWTSAFQETQYF. CDR3 DNA sequence: TGTGCCAGCAGATGGACTAGCGCCTTCCAAGAGACCCAGTACTTC.

This clone showed up just a few times. The chain has TRBV9 and TRBJ2-3; D is undetermined. There are 16 residues in the CDR3. Trimming stripped 0 bases from V and 1 base from J, with 12 bases between. Germline V lookup: CDR1 SGDLS, CDR2 YYNGEE. The CDR3 DNA reads as TGTGCCAGCAGCGTAGGAGTTGAAGAGGGCACAGATACGCAGTATTTT. It specifies CASSVGVEEGTDTQYF.

This chain connects TRBV4-3 to TRBJ2-1, with 9 bases lining up with TRBD2. Germline V lookup: CDR1 LGHNA, CDR2 YSLEER. This CDR3 comprises 18 residues. Unmatched junction bases numbered 13, after V lost 0 bases and J lost 7 bases. CDR3 in amino acids: CASSQDPWTSEVRNEQFF. In nucleotides, the CDR3 is TGCGCCAGCAGCCAAGATCCCTGGACTAGCGAGGTCCGGAATGAGCAGTTCTTC.

This clone was detected only a few times. This chain joins TRBV14 and TRBJ1-1, with D possibly being TRBD1 (5 bases). Germline V CDR1 and CDR2: SGHDN, FVKESK. Trimming removed 5 bases from V and 4 bases from J, with 14 bases in between. This CDR3 region has 14 residues. Here the CDR3 reads CASSSLGGTTEAFF. The CDR3 DNA reads TGTGCCAGCAGCTCTCTTGGGGGGACCACTGAAGCTTTCTTT.

This clone was detected a few times. The chain employs TRBV29-1 and TRBJ2-1; D is possibly TRBD2 (5 bases). The CDR3 is 15 residues long. Trimming shortened V by 4 bases and J by 5 bases, and 18 bases separated the two germline ends. Germline-derived CDR1 and CDR2 are SQVTM and ANQGSEA. CDR3 sequence reads: CSVVGERPRDNEQFF. CDR3 sequence (DNA): TGCAGCGTTGTGGGTGAGCGGCCTAGGGACAATGAGCAGTTCTTC.

The rearrangement joins TRBV7-9 to TRBJ2-2; 7 bases match TRBD2. CDR1 SEHNR and CDR2 FQNEAQ come from the germline V gene (reference sequence). The CDR3 extends over 14 amino acids. After removal of 2 bases from V and 6 bases from J, the junction contained 3 bases not matched to a gene. CDR3: CASSLMAGAGELFF. In nucleotides, the CDR3 is TGTGCCAGCAGCTTAATGGCGGGGGCCGGGGAGCTGTTTTTT.

The V call is TRBV7-2, the J call TRBJ2-1; 8 nucleotides align to TRBD2. Germline V gene lookup returns CDR1 SGHTA and CDR2 FQGNSA. The CDR3 contains 16 residues. After removal of 6 bases from V and 3 bases from J, the junction contained 10 bases not matched to a gene. CDR3 bases: TGTGCCAGCAGGGACGGGGGGGGCGGGCTCTACAATGAGCAGTTCTTC. Protein product: CASRDGGGGLYNEQFF.

The J gene is TRBJ2-5, the V gene TRBV30, with D maybe TRBD2 (6 bases). CDR3 size: 16 residues. Germline lookup yields CDR1 GTSNPN and CDR2 SVGIG (reference sequence). With 3 bases removed from V and 1 base from J, the gap between germline ends came to 18 bases. DNA for the CDR3: TGTGCCTGGAGGAGTTCTTGGGGGGAATCCCAAGAGACCCAGTACTTC. Translation: CAWRSSWGESQETQYF.

In DNA form, the CDR3 reads TGTGCCAGCAGTCCCCCGAGGGTGGATAGCAATCAGCCCCAGCATTTT. It yields the protein CASSPPRVDSNQPQHF. The chain recombines TRBV6-6 with TRBJ1-5; no definite D call. The germline V gene has CDR1 MNHNY and CDR2 SVGAGI (reference sequence). The CDR3 length is 16 residues. The ends were cut back, 5 bases at V and 0 bases at J, with 14 bases in the middle.

A few counts support this clone. The chain uses TRBV19 and TRBJ1-6; no clear D. The CDR3 sequence is 16 residues long. Per the germline V gene, CDR1 is LNHDA and CDR2 is SQIVND (reference sequence). V lost 2 bases and J 0 bases, leaving 8 bases between the germline ends. CDR3 amino acids: CASSIQASSYNSPLHF. The CDR3 DNA reads as TGTGCCAGTAGTATACAGGCAAGCTCCTATAATTCACCCCTCCACTTT.

The V and J genes are TRBV19 and TRBJ2-7; D may be TRBD2 (6 bases). Deletions cut 3 bases from V and 2 bases from J, with 8 bases between. This CDR3 contains 13 residues. From germline, CDR1 is LNHDA and CDR2 SQIVND (reference sequence). CDR3 amino acids: CASSMGTPYEQYF. CDR3 sequence (DNA): TGTGCCAGTAGTATGGGGACTCCCTACGAGCAGTACTTC.

V is TRBV7-2 and J is TRBJ1-4; TRBD1 matches at 9 bases. The germline V gene encodes CDR1 SGHTA and CDR2 FQGNSA. There are 14 residues in the CDR3. Losses at the gene ends were 5 bases for V and 3 bases for J; bases not matched to a gene: 1. CDR3 DNA sequence: TGTGCCAGCAGCCGACAGGGGGCTAATGAAAAACTGTTTTTT. The encoded protein is CASSRQGANEKLFF.

The J gene is TRBJ1-2, the V gene TRBV5-1; D possibly corresponds to TRBD1 (6 bases). The V and J ends lost 4 bases and 3 bases respectively, with 13 bases between them. The CDR3 consists of 14 residues. Germline CDR1 and CDR2: SGHRS and YFSETQ. In nucleotides, the CDR3 is TGCGCCAGCAGCCCGGGAGGGGGAGACTATGGCTACACCTTC. Translated: CASSPGGGDYGYTF.

This rearrangement joins TRBV6-6 to TRBJ1-4, with D possibly matching TRBD1 (5 bases). This CDR3 is built from 16 residues. Germline CDR1 reads MNHNY; CDR2 reads SVGAGI (reference sequence). The V end lost 6 bases, the J end lost 2 bases, and 16 bases lay between the germline ends. In nucleotides, the CDR3 is TGTGCCAGCAGCTACCCGGCGGGGGAGACTAATGAAAAACTGTTTTTT. It translates to CASSYPAGETNEKLFF.

This clone showed up just a few times. The chain recombines TRBV7-8 with TRBJ1-1, with TRBD1 matching over 7 bases. Per germline, CDR1 SGHVS and CDR2 FQNEAQ. The V and J ends lost 6 bases and 0 bases, in that order; junction bases with no gene match: 10. The CDR3 runs to 16 residues. The DNA of the CDR3 is TGTGCCAGCAGGCCGACAGGGAGAGCTATGAACACTGAAGCTTTCTTT. Translation gives CASRPTGRAMNTEAFF.

V gene TRBV5-1 combines with J gene TRBJ2-1; 9 bases line up with TRBD1. This CDR3 contains 15 residues. Germline V gives CDR1 SGHRS, CDR2 YFSETQ. V lost 5 bases and J lost 7; bases outside the gene matches: 10. The CDR3 region has the DNA TGCGCCAGCAGTCCGGGGGACAGGGAGGCGAATGAGCAGTTCTTC. This gives the protein CASSPGDREANEQFF.

V gene TRBV9 combines with J gene TRBJ2-7; D gene unclear. This CDR3 comprises 13 residues. Germline V lookup: CDR1 SGDLS, CDR2 YYNGEE. V was cut by 3 bases and J by 3 bases, with 10 bases left in between. The CDR3 region has the DNA TGTGCCAGCAGCGGTTCCACGGGCTACGAGCAGTACTTC. Its translation is CASSGSTGYEQYF.

The DNA for the CDR3 is TGTGCCAGCAGCCTTGGGGGGACCGCGAATGAAAAACTGTTTTTT. Amino acid sequence: CASSLGGTANEKLFF. The chain employs TRBV2 and TRBJ1-4, with a weak D call TRBD1 (5 bases). Looked up from germline, CDR1 is SNHLY and CDR2 is FYNNEI. Deletions cut 6 bases from V and 5 bases from J, with 16 bases between. The CDR3 is 15 residues long.

There are a few counts of this clone. The V gene is TRBV6-6, the J gene TRBJ1-2; D is unresolved. The CDR3 spans 15 residues. The V gene lost 4 bases and the J gene lost 1 base, with 13 bases spanning the gap. Germline CDR1 and CDR2: MNHNY and SVGAGI (reference sequence). The CDR3 DNA reads as TGTGCCAGCAGTTTCCCGCCCGACAATAACTATGGCTACACCTTC. Its translation is CASSFPPDNNYGYTF.

The chain's CDR3 is CASGWEIQETQYF. For the CDR3, the DNA is TGTGCCAGCGGGTGGGAGATCCAAGAGACCCAGTACTTC. The chain employs TRBV7-9 and TRBJ2-5; a weak D match, TRBD2 (5 bases). Germline V CDR1 and CDR2: SEHNR, FQNEAQ (reference sequence). V was clipped by 8 bases and J by 1 base, with 11 bases between them. The CDR3 contains 13 residues.

The chain recombines TRBV7-9 with TRBJ1-4, with D unclear. Trimming left V 3 bases short and J 0 bases short, with 5 bases between. CDR3 length: 14 amino acids. Germline V gene lookup returns CDR1 SEHNR and CDR2 FQNEAQ (reference sequence). The CDR3 sequence is CASSFGSTNEKLFF. CDR3 bases: TGTGCCAGCAGCTTCGGGTCAACTAATGAAAAACTGTTTTTT.

The chain links TRBV6-5 to TRBJ2-2; 8 bases are shared with TRBD1. Germline CDR1 is MNHEY and CDR2 is SVGAGI. The V segment lost 1 base and the J segment 7 bases; nucleotides outside the gene matches: 8. The CDR3 length is 16 residues. CDR3 region: CASSYFFPGGHGELFF. The CDR3 DNA follows: TGTGCCAGCAGTTACTTTTTCCCAGGGGGCCACGGGGAGCTGTTTTTT.